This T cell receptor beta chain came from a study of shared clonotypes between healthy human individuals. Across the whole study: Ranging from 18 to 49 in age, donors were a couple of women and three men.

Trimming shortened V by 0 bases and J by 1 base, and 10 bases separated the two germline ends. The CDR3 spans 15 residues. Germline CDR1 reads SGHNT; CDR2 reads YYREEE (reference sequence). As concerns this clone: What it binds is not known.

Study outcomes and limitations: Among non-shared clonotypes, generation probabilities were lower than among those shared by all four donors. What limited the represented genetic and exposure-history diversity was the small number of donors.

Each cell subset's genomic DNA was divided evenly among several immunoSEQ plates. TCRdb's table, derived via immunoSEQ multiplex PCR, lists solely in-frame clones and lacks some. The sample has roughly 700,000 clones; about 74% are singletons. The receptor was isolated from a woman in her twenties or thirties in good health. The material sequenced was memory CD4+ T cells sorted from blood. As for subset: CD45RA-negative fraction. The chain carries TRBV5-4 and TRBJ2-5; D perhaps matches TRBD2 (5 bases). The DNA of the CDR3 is TGTGCCAGCAGCTTGGTCGGGGTCCGCCAAGAGACCCAGTACTTC. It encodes CASSLVGVRQETQYF.